A selection of T cell receptor beta chains follows, all from one sample in a study of T cell repertoires in cytomegalovirus infection. MiXCR, applied by TCRdb to the reads, yields one record per CDR3 protein. The table records around 250,000 distinct CDR3 sequences, approximately 17% of them present only once. Sequenced input: CD8+ T cells from PBMCs. The receptors come from a human donor in good health (CMV status not recorded). Some clones in this sample may be carry-over from other donors' samples. Both conserved end residues are part of each CDR3. D genes are given only for firm matches. Clone size is shown for a subset of rows, as once, few, many or a class of expanded clone.

abundance	v_gene	len	d_gene	j_gene	CDR3aa	CDR3nt
.	TRBV2	12	.	TRBJ2-3	CAIEGGTDTQYF	TGTGCCATTGAGGGGGGGACAGATACGCAGTATTTT
many	TRBV11-2	13	.	TRBJ1-2	CASSKGTYYGYTF	TGTGCCAGCAGCAAAGGCACCTACTATGGCTACACCTTC
few	TRBV9	17	TRBD2	TRBJ2-1	CASSVRLAASSYNEQFF	TGTGCCAGCAGCGTTCGACTAGCGGCGAGCTCCTACAATGAGCAGTTCTTC
.	TRBV28	14	TRBD1	TRBJ2-5	CASSIQGAWGTQYF	TGTGCCAGCAGTATACAGGGGGCATGGGGGACCCAGTACTTC
many	TRBV7-6	16	TRBD2	TRBJ2-5	CASSKRTSGGGETQYF	TGTGCCAGCAGCAAGCGGACTAGCGGGGGGGGAGAGACCCAGTACTTC
many	TRBV12-3/TRBV12-4	14	TRBD1	TRBJ1-6	CASSTGGVDSPLHF	TGTGCCAGCTCTACAGGGGGAGTTGATTCACCCCTCCACTTT
many	TRBV6-1	10	.	TRBJ2-1	CASGGNEQFF	TGTGCCAGCGGGGGCAATGAGCAGTTCTTC
many	TRBV7-9	14	.	TRBJ1-1	CASSLGGLGTEAFF	TGTGCCAGCAGCTTAGGGGGGCTTGGCACTGAAGCTTTCTTT
few	TRBV6-2/TRBV6-3	17	.	TRBJ2-7	CASSYSKGAQRRYEQYF	TGTGCCAGCAGTTACTCGAAAGGGGCCCAAAGGCGCTACGAGCAGTACTTC
.	TRBV6-2/TRBV6-3	14	.	TRBJ2-7	CASSFSGLAYEQYF	TGTGCCAGCAGCTTCTCGGGACTTGCCTACGAGCAGTACTTC
few	TRBV7-3	15	.	TRBJ2-3	CASSLGHSLGDTQYF	TGTGCCAGCAGCTTGGGACACAGTCTCGGGGATACGCAGTATTTT
few	TRBV7-9	15	.	TRBJ2-5	CASSLSGGLEETQYF	TGTGCCAGCAGCTTAAGTGGGGGGCTGGAAGAGACCCAGTACTTC
few	TRBV20-1	14	.	TRBJ2-7	CSAREAGLSYEQYF	TGCAGTGCTAGAGAGGCGGGACTTTCCTACGAGCAGTACTTC
few	TRBV6-5	15	TRBD1	TRBJ2-7	CASRISGTGETEQYF	TGTGCCAGCAGGATCTCCGGGACAGGGGAAACCGAGCAGTACTTC
many	TRBV28	16	TRBD1	TRBJ2-1	CASSFPGQGNYNEQFF	TGTGCCAGCAGTTTCCCCGGACAGGGTAACTACAATGAGCAGTTCTTC
many	TRBV6-2/TRBV6-3	14	TRBD1	TRBJ1-2	CASSYAGQVDGYTF	TGTGCCAGCAGTTACGCGGGACAGGTGGATGGCTACACCTTC
.	TRBV28	16	.	TRBJ1-4	CASSLFDSSTNEKLFF	TGTGCCAGCAGTTTATTCGACAGTTCAACTAATGAAAAACTGTTTTTT
few	TRBV5-6	15	.	TRBJ2-1	CASRNRGGPLGEQFF	TGTGCCAGCAGGAACAGGGGAGGGCCTCTCGGTGAGCAGTTCTTC
few	TRBV20-1	14	.	TRBJ1-2	CSARDSEGTYGYTF	TGCAGTGCTAGAGATTCCGAGGGAACCTATGGCTACACCTTC
few	TRBV25-1	18	TRBD1	TRBJ2-2	CASSASFTGTGGTGELFF	TGTGCCAGCAGTGCCTCATTTACCGGGACAGGGGGGACCGGGGAGCTGTTTTTT
few	TRBV9	15	.	TRBJ2-3	CASSPQAGSTDTQYF	TGTGCCAGCAGCCCCCAGGCGGGGAGCACAGATACGCAGTATTTT
many	TRBV11-1	14	TRBD1	TRBJ2-1	CASSSTDHRGEQFF	TGTGCCAGCAGCTCGACCGATCACAGGGGTGAGCAGTTCTTC